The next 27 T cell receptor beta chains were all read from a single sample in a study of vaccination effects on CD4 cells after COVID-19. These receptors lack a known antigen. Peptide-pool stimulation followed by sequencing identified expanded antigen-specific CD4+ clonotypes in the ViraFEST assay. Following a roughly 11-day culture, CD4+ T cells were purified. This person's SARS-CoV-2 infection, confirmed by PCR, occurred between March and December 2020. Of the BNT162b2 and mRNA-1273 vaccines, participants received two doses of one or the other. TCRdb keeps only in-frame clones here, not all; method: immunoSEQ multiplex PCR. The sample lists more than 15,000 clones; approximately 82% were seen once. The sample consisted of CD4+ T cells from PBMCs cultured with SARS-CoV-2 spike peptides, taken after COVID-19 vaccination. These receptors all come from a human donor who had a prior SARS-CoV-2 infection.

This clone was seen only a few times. CDR3 in DNA: TGTGCCAGCTCCCCTGGGGGCCACGAGCAGTACTTC. Translating gives CASSPGGHEQYF. This chain connects TRBV18 to TRBJ2-7, with a possible D match to TRBD1 (6 bases). This CDR3 has 12 residues. Per the germline V gene, CDR1 is KGHSH and CDR2 is LQKENI. With 6 bases removed from V and 5 bases from J, the gap between germline ends came to 11 bases. The variable domain in full, with the rest retrieved from reference TRBV18 and TRBJ2-7, is NAGVMQNPRHLVRRRGQEARLRCSPMKGHSHVYWYRQLPEEGLKFMVYLQKENIIDESGMPKERFSAEFPKEGPSILRIQQVVRGDSAAYFCASSPGGHEQYFGPGTRLTVT.

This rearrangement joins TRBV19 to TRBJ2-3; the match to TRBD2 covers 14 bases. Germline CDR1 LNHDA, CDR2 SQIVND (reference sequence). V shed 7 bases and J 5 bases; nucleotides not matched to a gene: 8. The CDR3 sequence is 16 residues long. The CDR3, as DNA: TGTGCCAGTACCCCGACTAGCGGGGGGGCCGGAGATACGCAGTATTTT. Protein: CASTPTSGGAGDTQYF.

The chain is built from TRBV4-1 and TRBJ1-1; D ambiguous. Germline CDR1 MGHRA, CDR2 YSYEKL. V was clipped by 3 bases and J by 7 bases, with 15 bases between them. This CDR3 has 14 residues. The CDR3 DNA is TGCGCCAGCAGCCATAATCTCAGGTCGGGTGAAGCTTTCTTT. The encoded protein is CASSHNLRSGEAFF.

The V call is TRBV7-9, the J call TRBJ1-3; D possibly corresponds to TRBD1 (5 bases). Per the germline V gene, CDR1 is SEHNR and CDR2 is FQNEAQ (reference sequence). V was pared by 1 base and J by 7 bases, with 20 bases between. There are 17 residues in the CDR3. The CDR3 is CASSLESGSAGRNTIYF. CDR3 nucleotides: TGTGCCAGCAGCTTAGAATCAGGGAGCGCAGGTCGGAACACCATATATTTT.

The CDR3 DNA is TGTGCCAGCAGCTTAAAGTTCGGACTAGCGGAACTGAATGAGCAGTTCTTC. This encodes CASSLKFGLAELNEQFF. This chain links TRBV11-3 with TRBJ2-1, with 10 bases matching TRBD2. The CDR3 has 17 amino acids. Germline-derived CDR1 and CDR2 are SGHNT and YENEEA. Losses at the gene ends were 2 bases for V and 7 bases for J; bases not matched to a gene: 11.

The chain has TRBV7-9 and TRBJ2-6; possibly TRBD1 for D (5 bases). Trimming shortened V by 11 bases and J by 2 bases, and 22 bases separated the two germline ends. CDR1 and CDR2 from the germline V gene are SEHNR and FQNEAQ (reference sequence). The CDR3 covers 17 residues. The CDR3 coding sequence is TGTGCCGGGCGGCGGAGCAGGGAATCAACTGGGGCCAACGTCCTGACTTTC. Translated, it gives CAGRRSRESTGANVLTF.

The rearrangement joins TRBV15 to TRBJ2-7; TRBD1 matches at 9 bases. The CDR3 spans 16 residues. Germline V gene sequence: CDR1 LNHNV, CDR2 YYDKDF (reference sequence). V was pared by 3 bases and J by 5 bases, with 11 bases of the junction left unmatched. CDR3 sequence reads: CATSRRWPGQGHEQYF. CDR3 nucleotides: TGTGCCACCAGCAGGCGGTGGCCGGGACAGGGTCACGAGCAGTACTTC.

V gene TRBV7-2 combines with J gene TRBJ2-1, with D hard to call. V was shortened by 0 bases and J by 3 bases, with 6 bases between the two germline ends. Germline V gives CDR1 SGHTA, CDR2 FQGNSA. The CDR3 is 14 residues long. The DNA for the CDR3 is TGTGCCAGCAGCTTAGCGTCAGACTACAATGAGCAGTTCTTC. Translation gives CASSLASDYNEQFF.

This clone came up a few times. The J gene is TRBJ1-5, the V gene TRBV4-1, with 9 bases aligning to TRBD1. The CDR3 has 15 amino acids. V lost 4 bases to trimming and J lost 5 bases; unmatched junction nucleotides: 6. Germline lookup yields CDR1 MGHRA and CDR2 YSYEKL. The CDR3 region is CASSPAWTGDQPQHF. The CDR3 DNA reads TGCGCCAGCAGCCCAGCCTGGACAGGGGATCAGCCCCAGCATTTT.

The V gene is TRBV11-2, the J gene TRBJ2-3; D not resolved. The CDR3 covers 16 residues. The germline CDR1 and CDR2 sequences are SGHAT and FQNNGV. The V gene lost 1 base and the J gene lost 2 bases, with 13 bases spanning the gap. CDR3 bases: TGTGCCAGCAGCTTAGGTTTAGGGCGACCCACAGATACGCAGTATTTT. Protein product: CASSLGLGRPTDTQYF.

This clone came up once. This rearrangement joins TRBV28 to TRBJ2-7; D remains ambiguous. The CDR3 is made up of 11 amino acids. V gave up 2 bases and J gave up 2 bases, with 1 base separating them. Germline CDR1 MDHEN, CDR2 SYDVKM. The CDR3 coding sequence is TGTGCCAGCAGTTTACCCTACGAGCAGTACTTC. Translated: CASSLPYEQYF.

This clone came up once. Here the CDR3 DNA reads TGTGCCAGCAGCTTGGGTGGAGCGGGAGGGCCTGTGCATACGCAGTATTTT. Translated, it gives CASSLGGAGGPVHTQYF. The rearrangement uses TRBV5-4 and TRBJ2-3; 10 bases are shared with TRBD2. Trimming removed 0 bases from V and 7 bases from J; junction bases left unmatched: 11. CDR1 and CDR2 (germline): SGHNT, YYREEE (reference sequence). CDR3 size: 17 residues.

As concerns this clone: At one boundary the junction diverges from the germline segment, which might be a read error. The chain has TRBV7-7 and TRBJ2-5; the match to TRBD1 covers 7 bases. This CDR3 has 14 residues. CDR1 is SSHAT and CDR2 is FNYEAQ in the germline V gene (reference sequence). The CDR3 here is CASSLGSGGETQYF. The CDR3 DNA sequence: TGTGCTAGCAGCTTAGGCTCAGGGGGTGAGACCCAGTACTTC.

The DNA for the CDR3 is TGTGCCAGTAGTGCCCAACCGGGACAGGGGACCTACGAGCAGTACTTC. It yields the protein CASSAQPGQGTYEQYF. This rearrangement joins TRBV19 to TRBJ2-7; 10 nucleotides agree with TRBD1. V was clipped by 5 bases and J by 2 bases; unmatched bases: 9. Germline loops: CDR1 LNHDA, CDR2 SQIVND (reference sequence). This CDR3 has 16 residues.

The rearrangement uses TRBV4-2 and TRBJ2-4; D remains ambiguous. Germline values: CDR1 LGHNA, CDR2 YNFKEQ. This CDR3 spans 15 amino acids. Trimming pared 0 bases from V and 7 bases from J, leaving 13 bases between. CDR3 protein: CASSQEVAAPNIQYF. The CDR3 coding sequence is TGTGCCAGCAGCCAAGAGGTCGCGGCTCCGAACATTCAGTACTTC.

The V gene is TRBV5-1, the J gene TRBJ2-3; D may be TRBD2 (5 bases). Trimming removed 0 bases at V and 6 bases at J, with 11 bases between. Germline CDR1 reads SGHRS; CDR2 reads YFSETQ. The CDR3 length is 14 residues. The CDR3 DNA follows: TGCGCCAGCAGCTTGGGGAGGCTTGACGATACGCAGTATTTT. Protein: CASSLGRLDDTQYF.

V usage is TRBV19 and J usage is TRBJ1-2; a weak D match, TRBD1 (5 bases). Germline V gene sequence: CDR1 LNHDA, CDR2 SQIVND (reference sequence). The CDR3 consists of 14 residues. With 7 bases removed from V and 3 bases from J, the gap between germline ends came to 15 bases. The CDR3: CASKGPGSYYGYTF. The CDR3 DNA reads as TGTGCCAGTAAAGGGCCAGGGTCTTACTATGGCTACACCTTC.

The CDR3 DNA is TGTGCCTGGAGTGAGGACGGGGATCAGCCCCAGCATTTT. Its translation: CAWSEDGDQPQHF. V gene TRBV30 combines with J gene TRBJ1-5; D is unclear. Germline CDR1 reads GTSNPN; CDR2 reads SVGIG (reference sequence). V lost 1 base and J lost 5, with 9 bases in between. The CDR3 contains 13 residues.

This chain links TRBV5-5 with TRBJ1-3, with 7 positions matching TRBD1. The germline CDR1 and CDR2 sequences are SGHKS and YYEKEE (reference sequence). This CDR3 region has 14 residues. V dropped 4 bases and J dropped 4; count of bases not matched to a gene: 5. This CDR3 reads CASSRTGAGNTIYF. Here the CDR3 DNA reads TGTGCCAGCAGCCGAACAGGGGCAGGAAACACCATATATTTT. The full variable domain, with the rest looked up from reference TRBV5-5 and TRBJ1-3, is DAGVTQSPTHLIKTRGQQVTLRCSPISGHKSVSWYQQVLGQGPQFIFQYYEKEERGRGNFPDRFSARQFPNYSSELNVNALLLGDSALYLCASSRTGAGNTIYFGEGSWLTVV.

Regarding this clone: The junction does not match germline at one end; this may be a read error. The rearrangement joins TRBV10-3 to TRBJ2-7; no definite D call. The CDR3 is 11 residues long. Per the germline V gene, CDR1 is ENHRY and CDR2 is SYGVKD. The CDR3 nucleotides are TGTGCCATCAGTGACGGGTTTGGCCAGTCCTTC. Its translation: CAISDGFGQSF.

This CDR3 reads CASSLVMNTEAFF. DNA for the CDR3: TGTGCCAGCAGTTTAGTGATGAACACTGAAGCTTTCTTT. The chain joins TRBV12-3 or TRBV12-4 to TRBJ1-1; D not resolved. V lost 1 base and J 0 bases, leaving 3 bases between the germline ends. The CDR3 extends over 13 amino acids.

In DNA, the CDR3 is TGTGCCAGCTCAGGGTACACCGGGGAGCTGTTTTTT. Its translation: CASSGYTGELFF. The chain recombines TRBV2 with TRBJ2-2; D is possibly TRBD1 (5 bases). The germline V gene encodes CDR1 SNHLY and CDR2 FYNNEI. The length of the CDR3 is 12 residues. The germline V and J ends were trimmed by 8 bases and 3 bases, with 7 bases remaining between them.

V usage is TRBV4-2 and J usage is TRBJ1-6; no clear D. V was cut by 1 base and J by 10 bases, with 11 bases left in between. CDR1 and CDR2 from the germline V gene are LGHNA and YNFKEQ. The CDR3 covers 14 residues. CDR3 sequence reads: CASSQAGDSSPLHF. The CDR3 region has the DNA TGTGCCAGCAGCCAAGCGGGCGATAGCTCACCCCTCCACTTT.

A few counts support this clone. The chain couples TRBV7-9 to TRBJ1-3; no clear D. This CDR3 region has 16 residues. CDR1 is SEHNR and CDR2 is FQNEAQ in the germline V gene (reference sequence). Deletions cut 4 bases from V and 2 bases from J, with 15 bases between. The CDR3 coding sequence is TGTGCCAGCAGCTCGCAGGCAGTCGAAGCTGGAAACACCATATATTTT. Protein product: CASSSQAVEAGNTIYF.

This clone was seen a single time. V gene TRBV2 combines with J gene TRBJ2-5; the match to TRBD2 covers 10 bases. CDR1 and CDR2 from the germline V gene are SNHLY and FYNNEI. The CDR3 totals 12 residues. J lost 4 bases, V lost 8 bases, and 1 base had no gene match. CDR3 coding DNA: TGTGCCAGCGGACTAGCGGTAGAGACCCAGTACTTC. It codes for CASGLAVETQYF.

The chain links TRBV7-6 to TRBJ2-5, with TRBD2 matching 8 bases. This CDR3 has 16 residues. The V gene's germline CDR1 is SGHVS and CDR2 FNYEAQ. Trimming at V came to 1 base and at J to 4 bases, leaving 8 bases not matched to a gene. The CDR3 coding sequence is TGTGCCAGCAGCTTAGGCGTGGCGGGGGGCGGAGAGACCCAGTACTTC. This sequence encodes CASSLGVAGGGETQYF.

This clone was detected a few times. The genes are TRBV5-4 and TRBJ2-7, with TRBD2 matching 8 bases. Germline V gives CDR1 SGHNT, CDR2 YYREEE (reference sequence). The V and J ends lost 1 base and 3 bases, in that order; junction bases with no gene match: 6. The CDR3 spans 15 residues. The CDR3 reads CASSLYGREIYEQYF. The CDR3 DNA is TGTGCCAGCAGCTTGTACGGGAGGGAAATCTACGAGCAGTACTTC. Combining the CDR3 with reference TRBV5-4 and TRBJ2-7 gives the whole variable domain ETGVTQSPTHLIKTRGQQVTLRCSSQSGHNTVSWYQQALGQGPQFIFQYYREEENGRGNFPPRFSGLQFPNYSSELNVNALELDDSALYLCASSLYGREIYEQYFGPGTRLTVT.